What follows are 30 T cell receptor beta chains derived from one specimen sequenced in a study of CD8+ T cells in alopecia areata. Reverse transcribed after extraction, RNA yielded cDNA as the sequencing template. This table comes from immunoSEQ multiplex PCR, and its TCRdb copy is limited to in-frame clones, with some not included. This sample carries about 210,000 clones, approximately 67% of them seen once, and the ten largest clones take 0.95% to 1.5%. Treatment here: oral pan-JAK inhibitor, 5-10 mg twice daily. The sequenced sample was CD4+ T cells sorted from blood, obtained around week 44, from a patient treated with tofacitinib. The source of these receptors is a human donor with alopecia areata.

Note on this clone: This same CDR3 is encoded by further DNA sequences in the sample. CDR3 protein: CASSQGTGNYGYTF. The CDR3 DNA reads TGCGCCAGCAGCCAAGGTACAGGGAACTATGGCTACACCTTC. The chain joins TRBV4-3 to TRBJ1-2; weak D call: TRBD1 (6 bases). Germline V CDR1 and CDR2: LGHNA, YSLEER. The V end lost 1 base, the J end lost 2 bases, and 8 bases lay between the germline ends. CDR3 length equals 14 residues.

The rearrangement links TRBV4-3 to TRBJ1-6; D ambiguous. Germline CDR1 LGHNA, CDR2 YSLEER. Trimming stripped 0 bases from V and 8 bases from J, with 14 bases between. The CDR3 has 16 amino acids. This chain's CDR3 is CASSQDTRSFYSPLHF. The DNA of the CDR3 is TGCGCCAGCAGCCAAGATACGCGAAGTTTCTATTCACCCCTCCACTTT.

This rearrangement joins TRBV5-1 to TRBJ2-5, with D possibly TRBD2 on 6 matching bases. CDR1 and CDR2 from the germline V gene are SGHRS and YFSETQ. The CDR3 runs to 16 residues. V dropped 1 base and J dropped 2 bases, with 15 bases sitting between them. CDR3 nucleotides: TGCGCCAGCAGCTTGCGGGCCTCAGGGACTCAAGAGACCCAGTACTTC. It is translated as CASSLRASGTQETQYF. The whole variable domain, filled in from reference TRBV5-1 and TRBJ2-5, reads KAGVTQTPRYLIKTRGQQVTLSCSPISGHRSVSWYQQTPGQGLQFLFEYFSETQRNKGNFPGRFSGRQFSNSRSEMNVSTLELGDSALYLCASSLRASGTQETQYFGPGTRLLVL.

In this sample, this clone turned up once. The chain is built from TRBV29-1 and TRBJ1-2; D ambiguous. Looked up from germline, CDR1 is SQVTM and CDR2 is ANQGSEA. The CDR3 is made up of 11 amino acids. Trimming removed 5 bases at V and 6 bases at J, with 10 bases between. In DNA, the CDR3 is TGCAGCGTTACCGGGGTGGATGGCTACACCTTC. It codes for CSVTGVDGYTF.

This clone has only a few counts. The V gene is TRBV6-1, the J gene TRBJ2-3; 8 bases are shared with TRBD1. From germline, CDR1 is MNHNS and CDR2 SASEGT. With V trimmed by 4 bases and J by 6 bases, 9 bases remained unmatched. The CDR3 is 15 amino acids. The CDR3: CASSVRDRTEDTQYF. The CDR3 nucleotides read TGTGCCAGCAGTGTCCGGGACAGGACGGAGGATACGCAGTATTTT.

The V call is TRBV7-2, the J call TRBJ1-6; no reliable D call. The V gene lost 1 base and the J gene lost 14 bases, with 12 bases spanning the gap. The CDR3 is made up of 13 amino acids. Germline CDR1 and CDR2: SGHTA and FQGNSA. The CDR3 bases are TGTGCCAGCAGCTTAGACCTAGGCGGGGCCCTCCACTTT. Residues: CASSLDLGGALHF.

The V gene is TRBV2, the J gene TRBJ2-3, with 8 bases fitting TRBD2. CDR3 length: 16 amino acids. Looked up from germline, CDR1 is SNHLY and CDR2 is FYNNEI. Trimming took 0 bases from V and 5 from J; bases not matched to a gene: 7. CDR3 sequence reads: CASSEAKVAGKDTQYF. In DNA, the CDR3 is TGTGCCAGCAGTGAAGCGAAGGTAGCGGGGAAAGATACGCAGTATTTT.

There are a few counts of this clone. This chain connects TRBV6-1 to TRBJ2-1; D unresolved. This CDR3 is built from 13 residues. Trimming took 5 bases from V and 3 from J, leaving 8 bases between them. Germline V gives CDR1 MNHNS, CDR2 SASEGT. The CDR3 sequence: CASSPGVYNEQFF. The CDR3 nucleotides are TGTGCCAGCAGTCCTGGCGTCTACAATGAGCAGTTCTTC.

This clone has a single count. This chain links TRBV5-1 with TRBJ2-2; D not resolved. Trimming took off 0 bases at V and 7 bases at J, with 7 bases between the two ends. There are 13 residues in the CDR3. Germline CDR1 SGHRS, CDR2 YFSETQ. The CDR3 nucleotides are TGCGCCAGCAGCTTGGTTATAAGCGGGGAGCTGTTTTTT. The encoded protein is CASSLVISGELFF.

This chain connects TRBV29-1 to TRBJ2-3, with TRBD1 as a possible D gene (6 bases). CDR1 is SQVTM and CDR2 is ANQGSEA in the germline V gene. There are 13 residues in the CDR3. Trimming took off 7 bases at V and 4 bases at J, with 15 bases between the two ends. CDR3 protein: CSAVQGGADTQYF. CDR3 DNA: TGCAGCGCCGTACAGGGTGGAGCAGATACGCAGTATTTT.

CDR3 sequence: CASSLAAPSTDTQYF. For the CDR3, the DNA is TGTGCCAGCAGCTTGGCGGCCCCTAGCACAGATACGCAGTATTTT. The rearrangement links TRBV7-9 to TRBJ2-3, with D unclear. From germline, CDR1 is SEHNR and CDR2 FQNEAQ (reference sequence). V dropped 3 bases and J dropped 0 bases, with 10 bases sitting between them. The CDR3 runs to 15 residues.

This CDR3 is CASSQASNGGSRNEQFF. The CDR3 nucleotides are TGCGCCAGCAGCCAAGCTTCCAATGGGGGATCTAGGAATGAGCAGTTCTTC. This sequence joins TRBV4-3 and TRBJ2-1; D tentatively reads TRBD1 or TRBD2 (5 bases each). Germline CDR1 and CDR2: LGHNA and YSLEER. The V and J ends lost 1 base and 7 bases respectively, with 20 bases between them. The CDR3 runs to 17 residues.

The chain has TRBV7-8 and TRBJ2-6; D is undetermined. Trimming stripped 3 bases from V and 4 bases from J, with 10 bases between. The CDR3 contains 15 residues. From germline, CDR1 is SGHVS and CDR2 FQNEAQ. CDR3 in amino acids: CASSFAGPGANVLTF. The CDR3 DNA follows: TGTGCCAGCAGCTTCGCTGGCCCCGGGGCCAACGTCCTGACTTTC.

Comments on this clone: The same CDR3 arises from other DNA sequences in this sample as well. The gene calls are TRBV7-2 and TRBJ2-3; D gene unclear. The CDR3 is made up of 14 amino acids. Trimming stripped 3 bases from V and 0 bases from J, with 7 bases between. Germline-derived CDR1 and CDR2 are SGHTA and FQGNSA. CDR3 DNA sequence: TGTGCCAGCAGCTTTAAAAGCAGCACAGATACGCAGTATTTT. It is translated as CASSFKSSTDTQYF.

This clone has a handful of counts. The V and J genes are TRBV29-1 and TRBJ2-2, with a possible D match to TRBD1 (6 bases). CDR3 length: 14 residues. The ends were cut back, 6 bases at V and 0 bases at J, with 11 bases in the middle. CDR1 is SQVTM, CDR2 ANQGSEA, per germline. CDR3 sequence reads: CSVGQNTNTGELFF. The CDR3 nucleotides are TGCAGCGTCGGACAGAACACGAACACCGGGGAGCTGTTTTTT.

CDR3 amino acids: CASSFSTPRDGYTF. The CDR3 region has the DNA TGTGCCAGCAGTTTTTCCACCCCCAGGGATGGCTACACCTTC. The gene calls are TRBV2 and TRBJ1-2; tentatively, D is TRBD1 (5 bases). This CDR3 is 14 amino acids long. In germline, CDR1 is SNHLY, CDR2 FYNNEI. The ends were cut back, 5 bases at V and 6 bases at J, with 16 bases in the middle.

This sequence joins TRBV2 and TRBJ1-5; D is undetermined. This CDR3 has 14 residues. CDR1 is SNHLY, CDR2 FYNNEI, per germline. V was pared by 7 bases and J by 2 bases, with 12 bases between. The CDR3 DNA sequence: TGTGCCAGCAACCCGGACGGACGCAATCAGCCCCAGCATTTT. Translating gives CASNPDGRNQPQHF.

The chain joins TRBV29-1 to TRBJ1-5; no clear D gene. V was clipped by 4 bases and J by 6 bases, with 13 bases between them. Looked up from germline, CDR1 is SQVTM and CDR2 is ANQGSEA. The CDR3 length is 13 residues. The DNA of the CDR3 is TGCAGCGTTGTTCCCTCCGGAGGTCAGCCCCAGCATTTT. Translated: CSVVPSGGQPQHF.

V is TRBV5-6 and J is TRBJ2-2, with TRBD1 matching 8 bases. The length of the CDR3 is 14 residues. V dropped 5 bases and J dropped 6; count of bases not matched to a gene: 6. Germline values: CDR1 SGHDT, CDR2 YYEEEE. The chain's CDR3 is CASRPDRVAGELFF. In nucleotides, the CDR3 is TGTGCCAGCAGGCCGGACAGGGTGGCCGGGGAGCTGTTTTTT.

Notes on this clone: Its ends do not fully match the called genes, so a read error is possible. The chain employs TRBV30 and TRBJ1-5; the D gene is possibly TRBD1 (5 bases). Germline V gene sequence: CDR1 GTSNPN, CDR2 SVGIG (reference sequence). This CDR3 contains 14 residues. In nucleotides, the CDR3 is TGTGCCTGGAGTGTAGGGGCTAGCATTCAGCCCCAGCATTTT. Its protein product is CAWSVGASIQPQHF.

This clone was observed a single time. The V gene is TRBV11-2, the J gene TRBJ2-3, with D unresolved. Per germline, CDR1 SGHAT and CDR2 FQNNGV. The CDR3 has 13 amino acids. The germline V and J ends were trimmed by 4 bases and 5 bases, with 10 bases remaining between them. CDR3 sequence: CASSYLRGDTQYF. In DNA form, the CDR3 reads TGTGCCAGCAGCTATTTACGAGGAGATACGCAGTATTTT.

The V gene is TRBV7-2, the J gene TRBJ1-5, with 7 bases matching TRBD1. This CDR3 has 17 residues. V trimming: 1 base; J trimming: 0 bases; junction bases outside the gene matches: 6. The germline gives CDR1 SGHTA, CDR2 FQGNSA. CDR3 bases: TGTGCCAGCAGCTTAGGACCACAGGGGTCTAGCAATCAGCCCCAGCATTTT. It encodes CASSLGPQGSSNQPQHF.

The CDR3, as DNA: TGTGCCAGCAGTACGTCCGGGGGCAGGGGTAATTCACCCCTCCACTTT. This translates into CASSTSGGRGNSPLHF. The chain combines TRBV25-1 with TRBJ1-6, with TRBD1 as a possible D gene (6 bases). Germline CDR1 and CDR2: MGHDK and SYGVNS. This CDR3 region has 16 residues. With 5 bases removed from V and 6 bases from J, the gap between germline ends came to 17 bases. The variable domain in full, completed from reference TRBV25-1 and TRBJ1-6, reads EADIYQTPRYLVIGTGKKITLECSQTMGHDKMYWYQQDPGMELHLIHYSYGVNSTEKGDLSSESTVSRIRTEHFPLTLESARPSHTSQYLCASSTSGGRGNSPLHFGNGTRLTVT.

The chain recombines TRBV4-3 with TRBJ1-1; D is undetermined. Trimming cost V 0 bases and J 4 bases, with 12 bases left between them. Germline V gene sequence: CDR1 LGHNA, CDR2 YSLEER. The CDR3 has 15 residues. For the CDR3, the DNA is TGCGCCAGCAGCCAAGATCATTCGGGTGTCACTGAAGCTTTCTTT. Translating it yields CASSQDHSGVTEAFF.

The chain combines TRBV5-6 with TRBJ2-1; D not certain. V lost 9 bases, J lost 5 bases, and 12 bases lay in between. The CDR3 extends over 12 amino acids. Germline CDR1 SGHDT, CDR2 YYEEEE. CDR3 coding DNA: TGTGCCACCCGAAAGTATCACAATGAGCAGTTCTTC. It specifies CATRKYHNEQFF.

This clone was detected only a few times. The chain links TRBV25-1 to TRBJ1-5; 7 bases map to TRBD1. Losses at the gene ends were 2 bases for V and 11 bases for J; bases not matched to a gene: 9. The CDR3 loop spans 14 amino acids. Germline assignment: CDR1 MGHDK and CDR2 SYGVNS. The CDR3 region is CASSEQGGTESQHF. CDR3 nucleotide sequence: TGTGCCAGCAGTGAACAGGGGGGGACGGAGTCCCAGCATTTT.

The V and J genes are TRBV29-1 and TRBJ1-1; possibly TRBD1 for D (5 bases). Looked up from germline, CDR1 is SQVTM and CDR2 is ANQGSEA. The V gene lost 0 bases and the J gene lost 8 bases, with 10 bases spanning the gap. The CDR3 is made up of 12 amino acids. In DNA form, the CDR3 reads TGCAGCGTTGAAGATCCTCCAGGGGAAGCTTTCTTT. It translates to CSVEDPPGEAFF.

This chain links TRBV19 with TRBJ1-1, with 9 bases that match TRBD1. Germline trimming cut 7 bases from V and 5 bases from J; bases unmatched to any gene: 8. Per germline, CDR1 LNHDA and CDR2 SQIVND (reference sequence). CDR3 size: 14 residues. This CDR3 is CASTARTGDTEAFF. In nucleotides, the CDR3 is TGTGCCAGTACCGCGAGGACAGGGGATACTGAAGCTTTCTTT.

The chain recombines TRBV19 with TRBJ1-1; no clear D. The CDR3 covers 13 residues. CDR1 and CDR2 (germline): LNHDA, SQIVND (reference sequence). The V end lost 7 bases, the J end lost 0 bases, and 9 bases lay between the germline ends. CDR3: CASTADMNTEAFF. The CDR3 region has the DNA TGTGCCAGTACCGCAGACATGAACACTGAAGCTTTCTTT.

The V gene is TRBV15, the J gene TRBJ1-2; D uncertain. The CDR3 sequence is 14 residues long. The V gene's germline CDR1 is LNHNV and CDR2 YYDKDF (reference sequence). Trimming cost V 4 bases and J 1 base, with 10 bases left between them. CDR3 in amino acids: CATSNRQVNYGYTF. In DNA form, the CDR3 reads TGTGCCACCAGCAACAGACAAGTTAACTATGGCTACACCTTC.